The clone carrying this T cell receptor (beta chain) was recorded at least ten times. CDR1 is DFQATT and CDR2 is SNEGSKA in the germline V gene (reference sequence). The CDR3 has 13 residues. V was pared by 1 base and J by 0 bases, with 6 bases between. This specimen comes from a study of T cells in Graves' hyperthyroidism and ophthalmopathy. Disease lasting under 3 months, a NOSPECS grade of at least 4, and a Clinical Activity Score of at least 3 were features of the ophthalmopathy patients. The PBMCs were taken from about 10 ml of fresh peripheral blood. The source material, RNA transcripts, was used to amplify TCR beta CDR3 regions. Researchers ran a first-round RT-PCR on the TCR CDR3 using the HTBI primer set. Each CDR3 protein gets one entry after TCRdb re-called the multiplex PCR reads with MiXCR. The top ten hold approximately 27% of the sample, which has approximately 380,000 distinct CDR3 sequences, over 11% seen once.

This chain connects TRBV20-1 to TRBJ2-5; D uncertain. Material: blood. This sequence was found in a man in his fifties with Graves' ophthalmopathy. The DNA of the CDR3 is TGCAGTGCTAGAGGGCCCAACCAAGAGACCCAGTACTTC. As protein: CSARGPNQETQYF.